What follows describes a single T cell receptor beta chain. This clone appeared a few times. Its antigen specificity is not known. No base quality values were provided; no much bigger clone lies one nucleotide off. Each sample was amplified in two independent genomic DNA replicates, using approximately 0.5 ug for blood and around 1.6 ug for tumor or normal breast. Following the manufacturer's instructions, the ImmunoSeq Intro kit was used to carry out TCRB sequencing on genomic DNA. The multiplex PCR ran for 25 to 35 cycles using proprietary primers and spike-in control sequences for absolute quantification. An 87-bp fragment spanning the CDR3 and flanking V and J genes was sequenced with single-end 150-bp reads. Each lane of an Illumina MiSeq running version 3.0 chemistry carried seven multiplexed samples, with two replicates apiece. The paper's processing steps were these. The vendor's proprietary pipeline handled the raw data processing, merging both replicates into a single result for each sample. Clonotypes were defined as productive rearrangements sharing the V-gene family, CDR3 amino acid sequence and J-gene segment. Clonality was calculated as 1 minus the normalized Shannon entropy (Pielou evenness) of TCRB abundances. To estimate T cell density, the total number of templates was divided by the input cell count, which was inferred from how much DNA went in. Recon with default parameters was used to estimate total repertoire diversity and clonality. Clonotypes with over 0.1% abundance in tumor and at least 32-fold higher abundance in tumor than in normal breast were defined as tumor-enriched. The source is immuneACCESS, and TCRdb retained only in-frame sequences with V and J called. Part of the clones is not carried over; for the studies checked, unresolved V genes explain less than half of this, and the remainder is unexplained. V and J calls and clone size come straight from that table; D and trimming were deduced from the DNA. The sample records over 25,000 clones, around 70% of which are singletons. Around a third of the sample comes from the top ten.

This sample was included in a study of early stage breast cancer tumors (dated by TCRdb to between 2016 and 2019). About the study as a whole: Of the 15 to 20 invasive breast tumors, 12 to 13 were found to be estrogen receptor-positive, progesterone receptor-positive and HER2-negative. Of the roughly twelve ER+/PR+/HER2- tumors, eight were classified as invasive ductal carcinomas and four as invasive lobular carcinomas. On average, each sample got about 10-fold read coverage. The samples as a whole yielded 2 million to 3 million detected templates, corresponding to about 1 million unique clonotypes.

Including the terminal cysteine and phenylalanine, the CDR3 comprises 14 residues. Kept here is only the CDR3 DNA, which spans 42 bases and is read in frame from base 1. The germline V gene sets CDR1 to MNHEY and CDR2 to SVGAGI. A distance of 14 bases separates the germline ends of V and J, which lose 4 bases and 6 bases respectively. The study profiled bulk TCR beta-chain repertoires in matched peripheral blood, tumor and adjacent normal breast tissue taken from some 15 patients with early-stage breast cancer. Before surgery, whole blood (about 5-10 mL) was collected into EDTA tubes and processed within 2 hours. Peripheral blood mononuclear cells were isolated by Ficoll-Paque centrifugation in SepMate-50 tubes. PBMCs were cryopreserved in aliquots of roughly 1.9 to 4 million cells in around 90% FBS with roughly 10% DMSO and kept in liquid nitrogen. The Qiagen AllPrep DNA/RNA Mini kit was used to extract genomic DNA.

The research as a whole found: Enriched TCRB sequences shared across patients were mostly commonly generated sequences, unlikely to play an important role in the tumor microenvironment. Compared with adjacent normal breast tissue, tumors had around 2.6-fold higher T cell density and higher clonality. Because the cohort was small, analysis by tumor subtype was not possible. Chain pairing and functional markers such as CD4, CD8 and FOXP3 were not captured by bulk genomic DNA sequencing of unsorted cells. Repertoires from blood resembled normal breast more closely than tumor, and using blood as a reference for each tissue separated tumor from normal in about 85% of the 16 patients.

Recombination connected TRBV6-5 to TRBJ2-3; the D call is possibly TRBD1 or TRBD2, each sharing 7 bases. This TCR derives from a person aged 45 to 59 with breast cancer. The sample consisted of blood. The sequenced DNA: TGTGCCAGCAGTTCGAGGCAGGGGGGGGATACGCAGTATTTT. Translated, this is CASSSRQGGDTQYF.